This passage covers 7 T cell receptor beta chains from one sample sequenced in a study of shared T cell receptors in the human thymus. Here immunoSEQ multiplex PCR was the method, and the copy in TCRdb shows in-frame clones only, minus some. The data contain 550,000 to 800,000 clones, 80% to 90% of them singletons. The sample was also reused in another study, on human thymus T cells.

Sequences were obtained from thymocytes. These TCRs come from a girl under three years old with a congenital heart defect.

The V call is TRBV29-1, the J call TRBJ1-1; unclear D gene. Germline CDR1 is SQVTM and CDR2 is ANQGSEA. The CDR3 runs 16 residues. Trimming cost V 0 bases and J 3 bases, with 17 bases left between them. CDR3 residues: CSVEEGGAPEYTEAFF. DNA for the CDR3: TGCAGCGTTGAAGAAGGAGGAGCCCCTGAATACACTGAAGCTTTCTTT.

The rearrangement uses TRBV28 and TRBJ2-5; 8 bases match TRBD2. The CDR3 length is 13 residues. Losses at the gene ends were 3 bases for V and 5 bases for J; bases not matched to a gene: 2. The germline gives CDR1 MDHEN, CDR2 SYDVKM. CDR3 DNA sequence: TGTGCCAGCAGTTTTTCGGGGGGGGAGACCCAGTACTTC. This translates into CASSFSGGETQYF. The entire variable domain, with the rest obtained from reference TRBV28 and TRBJ2-5, is as follows: DVKVTQSSRYLVKRTGEKVFLECVQDMDHENMFWYRQDPGLGLRLIYFSYDVKMKEKGDIPEGYSVSREKKERFSLILESASTNQTSMYLCASSFSGGETQYFGPGTRLLVL.

The V call is TRBV5-1, the J call TRBJ1-6; a weak D match, TRBD1 (5 bases). V was pared by 4 bases and J by 8 bases, with 10 bases between. This CDR3 contains 13 residues. Germline V gene sequence: CDR1 SGHRS, CDR2 YFSETQ. The CDR3 region is CASSRDSDSPLHF. DNA of the CDR3: TGCGCCAGCAGCCGCGACAGTGATTCACCCCTCCACTTT. The complete variable domain, with remaining parts taken from reference TRBV5-1 and TRBJ1-6, reads KAGVTQTPRYLIKTRGQQVTLSCSPISGHRSVSWYQQTPGQGLQFLFEYFSETQRNKGNFPGRFSGRQFSNSRSEMNVSTLELGDSALYLCASSRDSDSPLHFGNGTRLTVT.

The CDR3 loop is CASSPSGVSLDYEQYF. DNA for the CDR3: TGTGCCAGCAGCCCTTCAGGGGTGAGTCTCGACTACGAGCAGTACTTC. The V gene is TRBV5-4, the J gene TRBJ2-7, with D possibly TRBD1 on 6 matching bases. The germline gives CDR1 SGHNT, CDR2 YYREEE (reference sequence). CDR3 length equals 16 residues. Trimming left V 4 bases short and J 3 bases short, with 20 bases between.

This chain joins TRBV29-1 and TRBJ2-7; 11 bases are shared with TRBD2. Germline CDR1 reads SQVTM; CDR2 reads ANQGSEA. This CDR3 spans 14 amino acids. The trim removed 3 bases at V and 2 bases at J, leaving 3 bases unmatched. The CDR3 region is CSVETSGDTYEQYF. As DNA, the CDR3 is TGCAGCGTTGAGACTAGCGGGGACACCTACGAGCAGTACTTC.

V and J are TRBV28 and TRBJ1-2, with no clear D. CDR3 length: 13 residues. Germline V lookup: CDR1 MDHEN, CDR2 SYDVKM. V lost 2 bases, J lost 3 bases, and 7 bases lay in between. The CDR3 reads CASSLIRDYGYTF. CDR3 sequence (DNA): TGTGCCAGCAGTTTAATCCGGGACTATGGCTACACCTTC.

This chain joins TRBV2 and TRBJ1-2; TRBD1 might be the D (6 bases). CDR1 and CDR2 from the germline V gene are SNHLY and FYNNEI. Trimming cost V 5 bases and J 4 bases, with 14 bases left between them. The CDR3 has 14 amino acids. The CDR3 bases are TGTGCCAGCAGTTCCTCCGGCAGGGGCTATGGCTACACCTTC. Protein product: CASSSSGRGYGYTF.